This TCR beta chain was captured by sequencing in a study of PD-1 blockade in classical Hodgkin lymphoma (TCRdb year 2020). At the level of the whole study: Nivolumab dosing was 3 mg/kg intravenously every 2 weeks, continuing until either disease progression or unacceptable toxicity. The study used CyTOF and TCR beta sequencing to define a peripheral blood immune signature of response to PD-1 blockade in classical Hodgkin lymphoma.

Of note for this clone: It has no known antigen specificity. Within one base of it there is no much larger clone, and no base qualities were kept.

Genomic DNA was isolated using the Qiagen DNeasy kit from unsorted PBMCs as well as from negatively selected CD4+ and CD8+ fractions. TCR beta CDR3 regions were amplified by immunoSEQ multiplex PCR using primers annealing to V and J segments. A synthetic immune receptor repertoire was used to minimize amplification bias, and any residual bias was removed computationally once sequencing was done. As for the original processing: Repertoire diversity was quantified as the Shannon entropy index using custom Python scripts. The unsorted, CD4+ and CD8+ repertoires were each analyzed separately, with the exception of combined analyses, where CD4+ and CD8+ sequences were merged in silico. A clone was considered expanded if an increase in frequency of at least 2-fold after treatment relative to C1D1 was found, and a pseudocount of 0.5 was applied to clones undetected at baseline. Singleton clones were defined as clones with 0 or 1 copy at C1D1, and non-singleton clones were defined as clones with 2 or more copies. By matching protein sequences in sorted samples from the same patient, clones expanded in unsorted samples were annotated as CD4+, CD8+ or unknown. Diversity changes from C1D1 to C4D1 were tested in paired samples using Wilcoxon tests. TCRdb holds this immuneACCESS table with in-frame rearrangements only. Some clones are missing; in checked studies, unresolved V genes explain under half, and the rest has no known cause. The V and J calls and clone size are taken from that table; D and trimming were inferred from the DNA. The sample has fewer than 90,000 clones on record, about nine tenths of them singletons. The ten biggest clones cover about 20% of the sample.

CDR1 and CDR2 were assigned from the germline V gene as SGDLS and YYNGEE. Deletion took 4 bases off V and 1 base off J, with a span of 12 bases between the germline ends. Including cysteine and phenylalanine, the CDR3 has 15 amino acids. CDR3 DNA is the only sequence kept; it has 45 bases, read in frame from the first base. The time point label, as the study defines it: cycle 1 day 1 (C1D1), immediately before nivolumab initiation. Every trial patient had relapsed after autologous stem cell transplantation, and cohorts A, B and C differed in prior brentuximab vedotin exposure. The trial cohort was composed of 56 patients with relapsed/refractory classical Hodgkin lymphoma, for whom complete response, partial response or progressive disease was recorded as best overall response. In the multi-cohort phase II CheckMate 205 trial, trial patients received single-agent nivolumab. An independent review committee assessed best overall response using the 2007 International Working Group response criteria. Trial PBMCs were collected just before the start of nivolumab (C1D1) and during therapy at cycle 2 day 1 and cycle 4 day 1. Peripheral blood was collected in 8 mL Vacutainer Cell Preparation Tubes, from which PBMCs were isolated by centrifugation and then cryopreserved.

The paper's findings and limits, for the study overall: Newly diagnosed patients were reported to have lower baseline TCR diversity than healthy donors, and relapsed/refractory patients were reported to have lower baseline TCR diversity still. CD4+ but not CD8+ TCR diversity rose significantly by C4D1 (p=0.0027 vs p=0.16), most apparent in complete responders (p=0.02). Diversity was lower in patients who began nivolumab less than 1 year after ASCT, so these patients were left out of later analyses to avoid confounding by immune reconstitution. Baseline diversity similar to that of newly diagnosed patients was observed in trial patients achieving complete response, whereas significantly lower diversity was observed in partial responders and progressors. The study covered only a single clinical trial cohort, and the causes of the repertoire differences, possibly disease activity or prior therapy, were still not defined.

Sequences were derived from peripheral blood mononuclear cells (PBMCs), sampled at baseline. Here the chain combines TRBV9 and TRBJ2-1; a weak D assignment points to TRBD2 (6 bases agree). This clonotype originated in a human donor with classical Hodgkin lymphoma. The nucleotides are TGTGCCAGCAGCACCCGGGACTTATCCTACAATGAGCAGTTCTTC. Translated, this gives CASSTRDLSYNEQFF.